This record looks at one TCR beta chain sequence and its context. Its antigen is currently unknown. This record belongs to a study of cytomegalovirus exposure and HLA in healthy donors. The overall study: Genotyping of more than 300 donors showed that roughly 83% belonged to the Caucasian-associated ancestry cluster. Findings and caveats of the study: Diagnosis of cytomegalovirus status made by the classifier reportedly showed high specificity and sensitivity. Testing in vitro showed a few CMV-associated chains specific for CMV antigens. For most TCR beta V segments, an earlier analysis put the productive rate at about 90% or about 30% of the time.

V was cut by 0 bases and J by 0 bases, with 6 bases left in between. This CDR3 region has 15 residues. Germline loops: CDR1 LNHNV, CDR2 YYDKDF (reference sequence). Vbeta (60) and Jbeta (13) primers were used in the PCR. Assay: immunoSEQ multiplex PCR; the TCRdb copy retains only in-frame clones and omits some. The sample consists of roughly 130,000 clones, approximately 79% of them appearing once. This sequence was found in a man between 18 and 35 years old in good health and CMV-seropositive. This chain connects TRBV15 to TRBJ1-5, with D hard to call. Sequenced input: PBMCs. CDR3 DNA: TGTGCCACCAGCAGAGATGGGCGTAGCAATCAGCCCCAGCATTTT. Its protein is CATSRDGRSNQPQHF.